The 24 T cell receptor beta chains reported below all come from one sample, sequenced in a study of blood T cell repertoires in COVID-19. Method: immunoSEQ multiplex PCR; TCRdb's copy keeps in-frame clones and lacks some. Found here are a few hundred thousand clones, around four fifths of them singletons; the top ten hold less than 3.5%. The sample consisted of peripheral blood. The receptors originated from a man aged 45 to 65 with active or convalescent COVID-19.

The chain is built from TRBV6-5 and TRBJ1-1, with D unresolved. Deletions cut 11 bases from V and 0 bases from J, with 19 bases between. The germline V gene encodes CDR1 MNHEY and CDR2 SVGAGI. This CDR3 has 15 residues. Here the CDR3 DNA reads TGTGCCGTCTCGGTCGGGGTCAACATGAACACTGAAGCTTTCTTT. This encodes CAVSVGVNMNTEAFF.

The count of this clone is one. In DNA, the CDR3 is TGTGCCTGGAGTGTAACAGCCAAGGCCGGGGAGCTGTTTTTT. Protein: CAWSVTAKAGELFF. The J gene is TRBJ2-2, the V gene TRBV30; D gene ambiguous. V was clipped by 0 bases and J by 6 bases, with 11 bases between them. This CDR3 comprises 14 residues. Per the germline V gene, CDR1 is GTSNPN and CDR2 is SVGIG (reference sequence).

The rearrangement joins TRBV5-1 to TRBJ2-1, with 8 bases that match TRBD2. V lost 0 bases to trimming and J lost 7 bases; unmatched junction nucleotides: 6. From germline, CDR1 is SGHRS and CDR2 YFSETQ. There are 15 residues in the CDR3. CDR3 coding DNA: TGCGCCAGCAGCTTGGCCGACGCGGGGGGAAATGAGCAGTTCTTC. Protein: CASSLADAGGNEQFF.

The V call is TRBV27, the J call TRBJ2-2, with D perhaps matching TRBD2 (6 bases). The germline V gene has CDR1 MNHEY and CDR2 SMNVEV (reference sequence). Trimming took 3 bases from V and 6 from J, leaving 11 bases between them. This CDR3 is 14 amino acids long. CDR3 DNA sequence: TGTGCCAGCAGTTTGGGGGGATGGGCCGGGGAGCTGTTTTTT. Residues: CASSLGGWAGELFF.

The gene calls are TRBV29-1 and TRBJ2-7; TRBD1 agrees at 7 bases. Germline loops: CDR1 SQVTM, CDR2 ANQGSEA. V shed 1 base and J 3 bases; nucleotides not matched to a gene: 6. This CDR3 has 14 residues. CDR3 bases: TGCAGCGTTGAAGGACAGGGTAATATCTACGAGCAGTACTTC. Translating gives CSVEGQGNIYEQYF.

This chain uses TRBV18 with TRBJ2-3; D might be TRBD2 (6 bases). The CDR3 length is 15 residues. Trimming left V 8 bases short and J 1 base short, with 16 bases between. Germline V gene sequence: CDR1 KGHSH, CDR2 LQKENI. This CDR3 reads CASETSSEGTDTQYF. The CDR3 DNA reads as TGTGCCAGCGAAACCTCTAGCGAGGGCACAGATACGCAGTATTTT.

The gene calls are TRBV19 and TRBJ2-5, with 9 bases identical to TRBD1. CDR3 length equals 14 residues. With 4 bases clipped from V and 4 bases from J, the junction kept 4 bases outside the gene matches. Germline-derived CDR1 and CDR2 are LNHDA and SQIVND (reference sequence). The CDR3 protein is CASSTADRGETQYF. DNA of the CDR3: TGTGCCAGTAGTACGGCGGACAGGGGAGAGACCCAGTACTTC.

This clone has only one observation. The CDR3, as DNA: TGTGCCATCAGTGTTGACAGGGGGCTTGGCGGCTACACCTTC. Residues: CAISVDRGLGGYTF. This sequence joins TRBV10-3 and TRBJ1-2, with 10 positions matching TRBD1. This CDR3 is built from 14 residues. Germline V lookup: CDR1 ENHRY, CDR2 SYGVKD. J gave up 8 bases and V 4 bases, and 7 bases lay outside the gene matches.

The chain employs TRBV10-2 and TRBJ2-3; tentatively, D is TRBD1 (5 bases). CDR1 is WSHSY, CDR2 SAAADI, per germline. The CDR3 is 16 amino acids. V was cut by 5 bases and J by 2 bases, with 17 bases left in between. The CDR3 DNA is TGCGCCAGCAGTTCTGACCTGGACACTTACACAGATACGCAGTATTTT. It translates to CASSSDLDTYTDTQYF.

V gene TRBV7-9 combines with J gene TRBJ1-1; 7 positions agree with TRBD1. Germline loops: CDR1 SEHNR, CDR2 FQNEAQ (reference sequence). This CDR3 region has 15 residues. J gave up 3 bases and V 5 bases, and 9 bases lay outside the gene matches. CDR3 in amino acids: CASSARQGSDTEAFF. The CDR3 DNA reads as TGTGCCAGCAGCGCCAGACAGGGTTCTGACACTGAAGCTTTCTTT. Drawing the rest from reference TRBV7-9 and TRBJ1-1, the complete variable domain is DTGVSQNPRHKITKRGQNVTFRCDPISEHNRLYWYRQTLGQGPEFLTYFQNEAQLEKSRLLSDRFSAERPKGSFSTLEIQRTEQGDSAMYLCASSARQGSDTEAFFGQGTRLTVV.

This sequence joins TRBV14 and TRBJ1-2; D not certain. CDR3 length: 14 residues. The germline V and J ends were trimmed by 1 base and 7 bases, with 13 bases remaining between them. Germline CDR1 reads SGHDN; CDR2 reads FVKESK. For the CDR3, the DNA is TGTGCCAGCAGCCAAGGAGGATATGGAATTGGCTACACCTTC. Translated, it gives CASSQGGYGIGYTF.

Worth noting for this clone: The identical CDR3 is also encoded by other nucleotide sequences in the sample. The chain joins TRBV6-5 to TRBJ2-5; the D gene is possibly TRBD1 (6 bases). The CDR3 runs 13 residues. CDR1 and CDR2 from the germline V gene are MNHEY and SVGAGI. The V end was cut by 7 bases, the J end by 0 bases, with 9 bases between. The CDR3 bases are TGTGCCAGCACCCGACAGGACCAAGAGACCCAGTACTTC. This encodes CASTRQDQETQYF.

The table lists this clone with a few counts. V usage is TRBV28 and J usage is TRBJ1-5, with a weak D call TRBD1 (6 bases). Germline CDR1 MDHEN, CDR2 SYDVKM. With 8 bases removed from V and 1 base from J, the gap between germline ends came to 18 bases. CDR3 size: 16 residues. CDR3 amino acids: CASLAMGAWSNQPQHF. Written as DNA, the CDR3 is TGTGCCAGCTTGGCAATGGGGGCTTGGAGCAATCAGCCCCAGCATTTT.

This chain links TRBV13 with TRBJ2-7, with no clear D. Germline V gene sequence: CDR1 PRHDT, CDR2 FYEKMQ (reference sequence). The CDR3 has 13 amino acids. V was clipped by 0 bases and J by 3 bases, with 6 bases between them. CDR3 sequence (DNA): TGTGCCAGCAGCTTAGGGGTACTCTACGAGCAGTACTTC. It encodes CASSLGVLYEQYF.

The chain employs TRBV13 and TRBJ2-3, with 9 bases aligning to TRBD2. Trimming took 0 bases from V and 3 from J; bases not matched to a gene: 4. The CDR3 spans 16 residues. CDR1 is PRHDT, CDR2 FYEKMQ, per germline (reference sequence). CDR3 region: CASSLGIAGGTDTQYF. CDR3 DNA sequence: TGTGCCAGCAGCTTAGGGATTGCGGGAGGGACAGATACGCAGTATTTT.

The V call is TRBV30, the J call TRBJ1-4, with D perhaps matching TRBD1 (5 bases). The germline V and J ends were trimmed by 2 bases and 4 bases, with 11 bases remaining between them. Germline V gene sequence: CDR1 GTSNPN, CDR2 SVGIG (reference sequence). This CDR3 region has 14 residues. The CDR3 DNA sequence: TGTGCCTGGAGTTTGGGCAGGGTTAATGAAAAACTGTTTTTT. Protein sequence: CAWSLGRVNEKLFF.

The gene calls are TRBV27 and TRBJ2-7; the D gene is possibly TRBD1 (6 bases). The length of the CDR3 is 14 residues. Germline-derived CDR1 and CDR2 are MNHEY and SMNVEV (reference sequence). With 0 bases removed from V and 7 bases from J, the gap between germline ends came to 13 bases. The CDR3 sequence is CASSLSDRQREQYF. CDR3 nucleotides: TGTGCCAGCAGTTTATCTGACAGGCAGCGGGAGCAGTACTTC.

This CDR3 reads CASSHPGLGQPQHF. Here the CDR3 DNA reads TGTGCCAGCAGCCATCCGGGGTTGGGGCAGCCCCAGCATTTT. The J gene is TRBJ1-5, the V gene TRBV7-9; no definite D call. This CDR3 has 14 residues. Trimming took 5 bases from V and 7 from J, leaving 15 bases between them. CDR1 SEHNR and CDR2 FQNEAQ come from the germline V gene (reference sequence).

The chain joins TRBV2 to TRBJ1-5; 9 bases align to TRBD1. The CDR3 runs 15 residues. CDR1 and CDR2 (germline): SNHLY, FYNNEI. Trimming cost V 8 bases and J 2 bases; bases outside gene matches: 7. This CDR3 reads CASEGQGFGNQPQHF. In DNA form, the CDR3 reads TGTGCCAGCGAAGGACAGGGGTTTGGCAATCAGCCCCAGCATTTT.

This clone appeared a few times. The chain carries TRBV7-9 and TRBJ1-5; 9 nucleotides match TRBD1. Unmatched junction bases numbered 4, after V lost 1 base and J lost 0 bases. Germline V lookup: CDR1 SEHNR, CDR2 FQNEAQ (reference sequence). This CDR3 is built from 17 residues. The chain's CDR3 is CASSLGTGDLSNQPQHF. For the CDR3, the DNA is TGTGCCAGCAGCTTAGGGACAGGGGACCTTAGCAATCAGCCCCAGCATTTT.

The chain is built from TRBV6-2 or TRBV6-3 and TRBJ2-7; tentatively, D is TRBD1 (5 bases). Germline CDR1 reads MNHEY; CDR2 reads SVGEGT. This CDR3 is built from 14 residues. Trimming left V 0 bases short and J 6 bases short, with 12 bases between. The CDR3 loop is CASSYSGKGSEQYF. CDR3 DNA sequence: TGTGCCAGCAGTTACTCGGGCAAGGGGTCCGAGCAGTACTTC.

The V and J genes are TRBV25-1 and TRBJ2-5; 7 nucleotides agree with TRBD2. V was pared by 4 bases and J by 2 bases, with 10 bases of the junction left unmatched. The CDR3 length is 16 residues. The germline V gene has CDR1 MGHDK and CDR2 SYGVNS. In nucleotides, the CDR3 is TGTGCCAGCAGTGTAGGGACTACCGGATTACAAGAGACCCAGTACTTC. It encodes CASSVGTTGLQETQYF.

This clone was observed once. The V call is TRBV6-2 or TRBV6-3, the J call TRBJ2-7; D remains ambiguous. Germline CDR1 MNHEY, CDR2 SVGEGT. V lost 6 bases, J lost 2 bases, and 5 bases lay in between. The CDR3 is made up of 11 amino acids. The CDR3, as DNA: TGTGCCAGCAGCCCCGCCTACGAGCAGTACTTC. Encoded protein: CASSPAYEQYF.

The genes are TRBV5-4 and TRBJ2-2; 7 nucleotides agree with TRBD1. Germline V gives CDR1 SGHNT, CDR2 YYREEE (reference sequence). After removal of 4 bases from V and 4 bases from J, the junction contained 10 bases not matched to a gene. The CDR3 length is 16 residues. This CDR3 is CASSQIYRGRTGELFF. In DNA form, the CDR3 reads TGTGCCAGCAGCCAAATATACAGGGGACGCACCGGGGAGCTGTTTTTT.